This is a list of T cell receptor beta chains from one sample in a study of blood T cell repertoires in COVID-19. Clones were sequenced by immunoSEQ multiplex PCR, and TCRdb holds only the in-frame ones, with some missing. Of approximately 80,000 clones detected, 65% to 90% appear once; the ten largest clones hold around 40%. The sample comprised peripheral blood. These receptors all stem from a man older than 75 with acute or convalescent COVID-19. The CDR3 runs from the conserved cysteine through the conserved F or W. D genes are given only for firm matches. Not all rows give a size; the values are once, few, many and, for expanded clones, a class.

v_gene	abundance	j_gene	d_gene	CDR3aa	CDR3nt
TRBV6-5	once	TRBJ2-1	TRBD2	CASSSTSGAHNEQFF	TGTGCCAGCAGTTCGACTAGCGGGGCTCACAATGAGCAGTTCTTC
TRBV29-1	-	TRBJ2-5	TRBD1	CSVEGERGLGYQETQYF	TGCAGCGTTGAAGGCGAGAGGGGGCTTGGGTACCAAGAGACCCAGTACTTC
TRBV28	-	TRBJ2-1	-	CASSRLMGEGGDTSSYNEQFF	TGTGCCAGCAGTAGGTTGATGGGTGAGGGAGGAGACACGAGCTCCTACAATGAGCAGTTCTTC
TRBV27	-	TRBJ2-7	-	CASSQTSTLTYEQYF	TGTGCCAGCAGTCAGACATCCACGCTTACCTACGAGCAGTACTTC
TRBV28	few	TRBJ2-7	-	CASSLSMRRNEQYF	TGTGCCAGCAGTTTATCAATGAGGAGGAACGAGCAGTACTTC
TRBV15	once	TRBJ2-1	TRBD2	CATGELANREQFF	TGTGCCACCGGGGAACTAGCGAACAGGGAGCAGTTCTTC
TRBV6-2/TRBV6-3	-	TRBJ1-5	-	CASSYVSHGQPQHF	TGTGCCAGCAGTTACGTCTCCCACGGGCAGCCCCAGCATTTT
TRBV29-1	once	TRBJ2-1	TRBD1	CSVGQGSSYNEQFF	TGCAGCGTCGGACAGGGTAGCTCCTACAATGAGCAGTTCTTC
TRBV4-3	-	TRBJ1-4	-	CASSQDVPAGGEKLFF	TGCGCCAGCAGCCAAGATGTACCGGCTGGAGGCGAAAAACTGTTTTTT
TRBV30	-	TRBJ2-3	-	CAWSTGRTDTQYF	TGTGCCTGGAGCACGGGAAGAACAGATACGCAGTATTTT
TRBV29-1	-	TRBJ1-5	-	CSVRGSNQPQHF	TGCAGCGTTAGGGGCAGCAATCAGCCCCAGCATTTT
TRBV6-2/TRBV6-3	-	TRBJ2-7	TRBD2	CASSYAGREDEQYF	TGTGCCAGCAGTTATGCGGGGCGGGAGGACGAGCAGTACTTC
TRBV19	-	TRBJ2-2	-	CASSRRETGELFF	TGTGCCAGTAGCCGCAGGGAAACCGGGGAGCTGTTTTTT
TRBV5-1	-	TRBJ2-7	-	CASSLGGTTGYEQYF	TGCGCCAGCAGCTTGGGGGGGACAACGGGTTACGAGCAGTACTTC
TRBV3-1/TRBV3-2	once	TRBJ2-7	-	CASSQDRVEQYF	TGTGCCAGCAGCCAAGACAGGGTCGAGCAGTACTTC
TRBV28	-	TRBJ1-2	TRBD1	CASSPETGEVRGYGYTF	TGTGCCAGCAGTCCGGAGACAGGGGAAGTGCGAGGGTATGGCTACACCTTC
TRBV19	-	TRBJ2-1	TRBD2	CASNEGAGYNEQFF	TGTGCCAGTAACGAGGGAGCGGGGTACAATGAGCAGTTCTTC
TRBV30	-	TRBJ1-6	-	CAWSRGGNSPLHF	TGTGCCTGGAGTAGGGGGGGTAATTCACCCCTCCACTTT
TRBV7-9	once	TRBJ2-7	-	CASSLVGSGSYEQYF	TGTGCCAGCAGCTTAGTGGGTAGCGGCTCCTACGAGCAGTACTTC
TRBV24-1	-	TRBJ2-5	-	CATSQLGTAQETQYF	TGTGCCACCAGCCAACTCGGGACTGCTCAAGAGACCCAGTACTTC
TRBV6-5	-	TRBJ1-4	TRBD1	CASRNPTGSEKLFF	TGTGCCAGCAGAAATCCGACAGGGAGTGAAAAACTGTTTTTT
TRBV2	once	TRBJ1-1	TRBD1	CASSERTGGTTEAFF	TGTGCCAGCAGTGAACGGACAGGGGGGACCACTGAAGCTTTCTTT
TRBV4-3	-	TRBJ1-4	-	CASSQARGRISNEKLFF	TGCGCCAGCAGCCAAGCCAGGGGCAGGATATCTAATGAAAAACTGTTTTTT
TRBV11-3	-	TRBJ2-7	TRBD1	CASSLSQGDEQYF	TGTGCCAGCAGCCTTAGTCAGGGGGACGAGCAGTACTTC
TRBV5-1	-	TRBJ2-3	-	CASSLGLTARTDTQYF	TGCGCCAGCAGCTTGGGACTGACAGCGCGCACAGATACGCAGTATTTT
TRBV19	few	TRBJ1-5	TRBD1	CASSPMDRGSMQPQHF	TGTGCCAGTAGTCCGATGGACAGGGGTTCGATGCAGCCCCAGCATTTT
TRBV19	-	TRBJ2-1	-	CASNTLGHTNNEQFF	TGTGCCAGTAACACCTTGGGACACACTAACAATGAGCAGTTCTTC
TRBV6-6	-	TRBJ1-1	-	CASSYGQGAEAFF	TGTGCCAGCAGTTACGGGCAGGGCGCCGAAGCTTTCTTT
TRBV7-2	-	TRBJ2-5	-	CASSLASGAIGETQYF	TGTGCCAGCAGCTTAGCGTCCGGAGCCATCGGGGAGACCCAGTACTTC
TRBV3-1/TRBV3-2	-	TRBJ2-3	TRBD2	CASSPWASGRAASTQYF	TGTGCCAGCAGCCCCTGGGCTAGCGGGAGGGCCGCAAGTACGCAGTATTTT
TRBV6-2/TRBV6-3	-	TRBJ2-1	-	CASSYSGREDNEQFF	TGTGCCAGCAGTTACTCGGGCAGGGAGGACAATGAGCAGTTCTTC
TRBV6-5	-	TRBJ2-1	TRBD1	CASSRTGGSYNEQFF	TGTGCCAGCAGTCGGACAGGGGGCTCCTACAATGAGCAGTTCTTC
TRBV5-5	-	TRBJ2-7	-	CASSLSAAYEQYF	TGTGCCAGCAGCTTGTCAGCGGCTTACGAGCAGTACTTC
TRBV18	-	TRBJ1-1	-	CASSPLTGGQMNTEAFF	TGTGCCAGCTCACCACTGACGGGGGGCCAAATGAACACTGAAGCTTTCTTT
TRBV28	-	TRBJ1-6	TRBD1	CASREPGQGWAPLHF	TGTGCCAGCAGGGAACCGGGACAGGGATGGGCACCCCTCCACTTT
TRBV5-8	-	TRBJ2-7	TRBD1	CASSYRQGSYEQYF	TGTGCCAGCAGCTACCGACAGGGCTCCTACGAGCAGTACTTC
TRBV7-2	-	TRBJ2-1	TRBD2	CASSLAGNSGYNEQFF	TGTGCCAGCAGCTTAGCGGGAAATAGCGGGTACAATGAGCAGTTCTTC
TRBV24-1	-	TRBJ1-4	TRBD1	CATSDPGQGNEKLFF	TGTGCCACCAGTGACCCCGGACAGGGCAACGAAAAACTGTTTTTT
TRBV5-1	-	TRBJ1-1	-	CASSLQGPGVTEAFF	TGCGCCAGCAGCTTGCAGGGGCCTGGGGTAACTGAAGCTTTCTTT
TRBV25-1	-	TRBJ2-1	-	CASSESTSPYNEQFF	TGTGCCAGCAGTGAATCCACATCCCCCTACAATGAGCAGTTCTTC
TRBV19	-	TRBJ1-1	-	CASREGSMNTEAFF	TGTGCCAGTAGGGAGGGGTCCATGAACACTGAAGCTTTCTTT
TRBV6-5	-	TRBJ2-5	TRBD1	CASGIGQGETQYF	TGTGCCAGTGGAATCGGACAGGGAGAGACCCAGTACTTC
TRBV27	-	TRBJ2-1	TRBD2	CASSPAGLAGTNEQFF	TGTGCCAGCAGTCCGGCGGGACTAGCGGGGACCAATGAGCAGTTCTTC
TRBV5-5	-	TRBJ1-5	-	CASSLLQGPIRPQHF	TGTGCCAGCAGCTTGCTACAGGGCCCGATACGGCCCCAGCATTTT
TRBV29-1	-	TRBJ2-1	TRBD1	CSVEDLGQDYNEQFF	TGCAGCGTTGAAGATCTCGGACAGGACTACAATGAGCAGTTCTTC
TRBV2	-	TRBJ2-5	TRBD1	CASTKDRRYQETQYF	TGTGCCAGTACGAAGGACAGGAGGTACCAAGAGACCCAGTACTTC
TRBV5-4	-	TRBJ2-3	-	CASSSRLGEDTQYF	TGTGCCAGCAGCTCTCGACTAGGCGAAGATACGCAGTATTTT
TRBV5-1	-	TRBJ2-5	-	CASSIQGSETQYF	TGCGCCAGCAGCATCCAGGGTAGCGAGACCCAGTACTTC
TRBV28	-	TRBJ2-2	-	CASSPMPGQENTGELFF	TGTGCCAGCAGCCCAATGCCGGGACAAGAGAACACCGGGGAGCTGTTTTTT
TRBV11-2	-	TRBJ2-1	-	CASSSRLVNEQFF	TGTGCCAGCAGCTCCCGACTAGTCAATGAGCAGTTCTTC
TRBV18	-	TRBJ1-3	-	CASSPGPGNTIYF	TGTGCCAGCTCACCAGGGCCCGGAAACACCATATATTTT
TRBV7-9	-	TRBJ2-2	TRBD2	CASRRLAGGNTGELFF	TGTGCCAGCAGGCGACTAGCGGGAGGGAACACCGGGGAGCTGTTTTTT
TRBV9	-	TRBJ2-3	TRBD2	CASSVEAGVGTDTQYF	TGTGCCAGCAGCGTAGAGGCGGGAGTGGGCACAGATACGCAGTATTTT
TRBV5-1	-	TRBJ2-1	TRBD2	CASRSSGLFYNEQFF	TGCGCCAGCAGGTCTAGCGGCCTTTTCTACAATGAGCAGTTCTTC
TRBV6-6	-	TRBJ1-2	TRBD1	CASRPTGTGAYGYTF	TGTGCCAGCAGACCGACAGGGACCGGGGCGTATGGCTACACCTTC